Listed below are T cell receptor beta chains from one sample, sequenced in a study of sequential checkpoint blockade in melanoma. Some clones are missing from TCRdb's copy, which holds only in-frame ones; the method was immunoSEQ multiplex PCR. The table shows tens of thousands of clones, with around 90% occurring only once. The sample was CD8+ T cells sorted from blood (inferred from file names), taken from a patient given nivolumab and ipilimumab in sequence. All receptors derive from a human donor with melanoma. The CDR3 runs from the conserved cysteine through the conserved F or W. Each record gives: CDR3 length, J gene, clone size, D gene, V gene, CDR3 DNA, CDR3 protein. A D gene is named only where the DNA matches it firmly. For some rows the clone size is stated as once, few or many, or as a class when expanded; others skip it.

15 | TRBJ1-5 | - | - | TRBV5-5 | TGTGCCAGCAGTCCCAGGCTGGGGGCCAATCAGCCCCAGCATTTT | CASSPRLGANQPQHF
14 | TRBJ2-7 | - | TRBD1 | TRBV30 | TGTGCCTGGAGGACAGGGGATTTGGTGGGCGAGCAGTACTTC | CAWRTGDLVGEQYF
12 | TRBJ2-5 | - | - | TRBV30 | TGTGCCTGGAGAGTAGCCGAAGTGACCCAGTACTTC | CAWRVAEVTQYF
14 | TRBJ2-1 | once | TRBD2 | TRBV27 | TGTGCCAGCAGTTGGTCTAGCGGGGCAAATGAGCAGTTCTTC | CASSWSSGANEQFF
15 | TRBJ2-1 | - | - | TRBV27 | TGTGCCAGCAGTTACGACGGGAGCTCCTACAATGAGCAGTTCTTC | CASSYDGSSYNEQFF
15 | TRBJ2-7 | - | - | TRBV6-5 | TGTGCCAGCAGTTACTCGAACAGCCCCGGCTACGAGCAGTACTTC | CASSYSNSPGYEQYF
14 | TRBJ1-2 | - | - | TRBV15 | TGTGCCACCAGCAGAGGGGGCAGTTCCTATGGCTACACCTTC | CATSRGGSSYGYTF
14 | TRBJ2-7 | - | TRBD2 | TRBV6-6 | TGTGCCAGCAGCTGGGGACTAGCGGGAGACGAGCAGTACTTC | CASSWGLAGDEQYF
15 | TRBJ1-5 | - | - | TRBV6-1 | TGTGCCAGCAGTGAATGGCAGTTTAGCAATCAGCCCCAGCATTTT | CASSEWQFSNQPQHF
13 | TRBJ2-4 | once | - | TRBV9 | TGTGCCAGCAGCCCAGAAGCCAAAAACATTCAGTACTTC | CASSPEAKNIQYF
14 | TRBJ2-5 | - | TRBD1 | TRBV19 | TGTGCCAGTAGTCCTACAGGGGGCGGTGAGACCCAGTACTTC | CASSPTGGGETQYF
14 | TRBJ1-5 | - | - | TRBV7-9 | TGTGCCAGCAGCTTAGGGACAGCCGATCAGCCCCAGCATTTT | CASSLGTADQPQHF
21 | TRBJ2-3 | - | - | TRBV21-1 | TGTGCCAGCAGCAAAGTCCCCCCACGGGCTAGCGGATGCCCTTGCACAGATACGCAGTATTTT | CASSKVPPRASGCPCTDTQYF
14 | TRBJ2-7 | - | TRBD2 | TRBV27 | TGTGCCAGCAGTTTTTCGGGGGGAAACTACGAGCAGTACTTC | CASSFSGGNYEQYF
15 | TRBJ2-7 | - | - | TRBV9 | TGTGCCAGCAGCGTAGGGGAGGACCGCTCCTACGAGCAGTACTTC | CASSVGEDRSYEQYF
16 | TRBJ1-1 | - | TRBD1 | TRBV6-5 | TGTGCCAGCAGTTACACGACAGGGGCGATGAACACTGAAGCTTTCTTT | CASSYTTGAMNTEAFF
14 | TRBJ1-6 | - | - | TRBV19 | TGTGCCAGTAGGGTCACCGGCGGTTATTCACCCCTCCACTTT | CASRVTGGYSPLHF
15 | TRBJ1-2 | - | - | TRBV18 | TGTGCCAGCTCACCGTCCAGTGAACAGAACTATGGCTACACCTTC | CASSPSSEQNYGYTF